What follows are 11 T cell receptor beta chains derived from one specimen sequenced in a study of neurological immune-mediated disorders. Each CDR3 protein gets one entry after TCRdb re-called the 5' RACE reads with MiXCR. The table lists roughly 46,000 distinct CDR3 sequences, around 1.9% of them singletons, with approximately 2.1% in the top ten. The sample comprised PBMCs. Receptor source: a woman aged 40-49 years with multiple sclerosis.

There are many counts of this clonotype. This chain connects TRBV7-8 to TRBJ2-7, with no clear D. The CDR3 spans 17 residues. Germline CDR1 SGHVS, CDR2 FQNEAQ. The V gene lost 3 bases and the J gene lost 3 bases, with 21 bases spanning the gap. The CDR3 is CASSLSPRPLSLYEQYF. CDR3 nucleotides: TGTGCCAGCAGCTTGTCCCCTAGGCCCCTCTCTCTCTACGAGCAGTACTTC.

This clonotype was recorded many times. The chain carries TRBV4-1 and TRBJ1-3; maybe TRBD1 (6 bases). V lost 2 bases and J 3 bases, leaving 8 bases between the germline ends. The germline V gene has CDR1 MGHRA and CDR2 YSYEKL. The CDR3 consists of 14 residues. The CDR3: CASSQRGGGNTIYF. The CDR3 DNA is TGCGCCAGCAGCCAACGAGGGGGTGGAAACACCATATATTTT.

This clonotype was counted at least ten times. The chain recombines TRBV10-3 with TRBJ1-1, with no clear D. The CDR3 has 12 amino acids. V was cut by 0 bases and J by 4 bases, with 3 bases left in between. Germline CDR1 is ENHRY and CDR2 is SYGVKD. The CDR3 region is CAISESFTEAFF. DNA for the CDR3: TGTGCCATCAGTGAGTCGTTCACTGAAGCTTTCTTT.

This clonotype was counted many times. The gene calls are TRBV10-3 and TRBJ1-3; 8 bases align to TRBD1. The CDR3 has 15 residues. V lost 4 bases, J lost 2 bases, and 4 bases stayed unmatched. The germline V gene has CDR1 ENHRY and CDR2 SYGVKD. The CDR3 region has the DNA TGTGCCATCAGTGTCAGGGGGCGAACTGGAAACACCATATATTTT. Its translation: CAISVRGRTGNTIYF.

This clonotype has at least ten counts. The rearrangement links TRBV7-9 to TRBJ1-2, with 8 bases aligning to TRBD1. With 5 bases clipped from V and 2 bases from J, the junction kept 4 bases outside the gene matches. Germline CDR1 SEHNR, CDR2 FQNEAQ (reference sequence). The CDR3 has 14 amino acids. The CDR3 is CASSHDRGNYGYTF. For the CDR3, the DNA is TGTGCCAGCAGCCACGACAGGGGCAACTATGGCTACACCTTC. The full variable domain, with the rest looked up from reference TRBV7-9 and TRBJ1-2, is DTGVSQNPRHKITKRGQNVTFRCDPISEHNRLYWYRQTLGQGPEFLTYFQNEAQLEKSRLLSDRFSAERPKGSFSTLEIQRTEQGDSAMYLCASSHDRGNYGYTFGSGTRLTVV.

The table lists this clonotype with many counts. V is TRBV11-2 and J is TRBJ2-2, with D perhaps TRBD1 or TRBD2 (6 bases each). Germline V gene data show CDR1 as SGHAT and CDR2 as FQNNGV. The V end lost 5 bases, the J end lost 3 bases, and 10 bases lay between the germline ends. This CDR3 is 14 amino acids long. The CDR3 region has the DNA TGTGCCAGCAGCCAAGGGGGGTACACCGGGGAGCTGTTTTTT. Its translation: CASSQGGYTGELFF.

This clonotype was seen at least ten times. The chain has TRBV27 and TRBJ1-6; perhaps TRBD1 as D (5 bases). Germline-derived CDR1 and CDR2 are MNHEY and SMNVEV (reference sequence). This CDR3 comprises 17 residues. Deletions cut 6 bases from V and 5 bases from J, with 20 bases between. CDR3 sequence (DNA): TGTGCCAGCAGCCCTCGGGTACGGGCCAGGGATAATTCACCCCTCCACTTT. It translates to CASSPRVRARDNSPLHF.

This clonotype was seen repeatedly, ten times or more. The chain carries TRBV4-2 and TRBJ1-1; possible D gene TRBD1, 6 bases. Germline V lookup: CDR1 LGHNA, CDR2 YNFKEQ. CDR3 size: 15 residues. With 2 bases removed from V and 2 bases from J, the gap between germline ends came to 12 bases. CDR3 in DNA: TGTGCCAGCAGCCAACCTAGAGGGGGAAACACTGAAGCTTTCTTT. It specifies CASSQPRGGNTEAFF.

This clonotype was observed at least ten times. CDR3 nucleotide sequence: TGTGCCAGCAGTCTCGTCCCGGGGAACACCGGGGAGCTGTTTTTT. This codes for CASSLVPGNTGELFF. The chain couples TRBV27 to TRBJ2-2; unclear D gene. Germline CDR1 is MNHEY and CDR2 is SMNVEV (reference sequence). The CDR3 spans 15 residues. Deletions cut 5 bases from V and 1 base from J, with 11 bases between.

This clonotype was counted ten times or more. J is TRBJ2-2 and V is TRBV5-1, with 7 positions matching TRBD1. From germline, CDR1 is SGHRS and CDR2 YFSETQ. V lost 5 bases and J lost 2; bases outside the gene matches: 3. The CDR3 totals 14 residues. The CDR3 spells CASRWDSNTGELFF. The CDR3 DNA reads as TGCGCCAGCAGATGGGACAGCAACACCGGGGAGCTGTTTTTT.

This clonotype was recorded at least ten times. The chain employs TRBV4-1 and TRBJ1-3; no reliable D call. From germline, CDR1 is MGHRA and CDR2 YSYEKL. V gave up 0 bases and J gave up 0 bases, with 15 bases separating them. The CDR3 consists of 18 residues. The CDR3 bases are TGCGCCAGCAGCCAAGATGCCCGAAGCTTACCCTCTGGAAACACCATATATTTT. Its protein is CASSQDARSLPSGNTIYF.